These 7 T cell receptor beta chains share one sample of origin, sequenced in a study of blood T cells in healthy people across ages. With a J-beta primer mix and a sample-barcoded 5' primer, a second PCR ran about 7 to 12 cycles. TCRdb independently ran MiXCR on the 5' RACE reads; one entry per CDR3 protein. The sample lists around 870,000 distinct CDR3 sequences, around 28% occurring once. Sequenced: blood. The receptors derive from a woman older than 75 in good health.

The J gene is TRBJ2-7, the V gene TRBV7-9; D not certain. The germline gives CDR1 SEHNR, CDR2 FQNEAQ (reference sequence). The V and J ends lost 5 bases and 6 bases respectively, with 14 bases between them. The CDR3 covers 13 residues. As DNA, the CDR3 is TGTGCCAGCAGCCCCCCCAGTGTCTCCGAGCAGTACTTC. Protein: CASSPPSVSEQYF.

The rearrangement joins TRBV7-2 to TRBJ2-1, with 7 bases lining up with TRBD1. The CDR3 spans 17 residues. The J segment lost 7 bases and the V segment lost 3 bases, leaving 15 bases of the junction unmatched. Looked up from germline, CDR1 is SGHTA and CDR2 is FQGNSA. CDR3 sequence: CASSFTGVRLSRNEQFF. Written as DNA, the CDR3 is TGTGCCAGCAGCTTTACAGGGGTACGGTTATCTAGGAATGAGCAGTTCTTC. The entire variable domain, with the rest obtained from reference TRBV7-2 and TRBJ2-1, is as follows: GAGVSQSPSNKVTEKGKDVELRCDPISGHTALYWYRQSLGQGLEFLIYFQGNSAPDKSGLPSDRFSAERTGGSVSTLTIQRTQQEDSAVYLCASSFTGVRLSRNEQFFGPGTRLTVL.

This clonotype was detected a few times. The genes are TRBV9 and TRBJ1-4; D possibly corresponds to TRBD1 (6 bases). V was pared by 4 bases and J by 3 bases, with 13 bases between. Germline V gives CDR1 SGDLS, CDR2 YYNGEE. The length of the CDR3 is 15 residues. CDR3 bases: TGTGCCAGCAGCTACCTAGGGGGTTCTAATGAAAAACTGTTTTTT. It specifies CASSYLGGSNEKLFF.

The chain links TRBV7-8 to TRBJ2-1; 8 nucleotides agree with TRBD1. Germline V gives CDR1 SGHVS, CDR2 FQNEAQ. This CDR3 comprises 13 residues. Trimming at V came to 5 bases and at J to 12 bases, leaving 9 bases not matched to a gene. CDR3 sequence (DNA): TGTGCCAGCAGCAAAGGTGACGGGACAGGGCAGTTCTTC. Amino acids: CASSKGDGTGQFF.

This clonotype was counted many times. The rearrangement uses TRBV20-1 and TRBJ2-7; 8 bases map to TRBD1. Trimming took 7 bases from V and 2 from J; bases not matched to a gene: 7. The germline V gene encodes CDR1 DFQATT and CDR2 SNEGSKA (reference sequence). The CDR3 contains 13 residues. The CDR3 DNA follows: TGCAGTGAAAACCTCAGGGGGCCCTACGAGCAGTACTTC. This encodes CSENLRGPYEQYF.

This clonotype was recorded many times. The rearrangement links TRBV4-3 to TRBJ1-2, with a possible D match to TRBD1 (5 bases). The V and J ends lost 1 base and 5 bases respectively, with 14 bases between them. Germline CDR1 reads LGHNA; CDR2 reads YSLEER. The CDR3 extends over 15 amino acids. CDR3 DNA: TGCGCCAGCAGCCAAGCCTCAGGGCTTCTTTATGGCTACACCTTC. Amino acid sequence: CASSQASGLLYGYTF.

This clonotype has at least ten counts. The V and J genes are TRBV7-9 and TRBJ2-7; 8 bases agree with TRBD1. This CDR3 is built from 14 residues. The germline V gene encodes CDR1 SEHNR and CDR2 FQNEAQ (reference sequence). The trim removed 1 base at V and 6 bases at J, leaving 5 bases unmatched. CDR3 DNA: TGTGCCAGCAGCTTAGGGTCTGGGACAGGCGAGCAGTACTTC. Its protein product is CASSLGSGTGEQYF.